This entry concerns a single TCR beta chain. Its antigen is unknown. No base quality information exists; no much larger clone differs at one position. The sample's treatment or condition, from its label and the paper: live attenuated yellow fever vaccine strain. A standard Ficoll-Paque protocol was used to isolate PBMCs from peripheral blood. Dynabeads CD4 and CD8 positive selection kits were used to isolate CD4 and CD8 T-cell fractions. TriZol was used to extract RNA from bulk PBMCs, CD4 and CD8 fractions, and dextramer-positive and dextramer-negative fractions. From its cysteine to its phenylalanine, the CDR3 spans 15 amino acids. The only DNA kept is the CDR3, 45 bases in frame from the first base. Clipping removes 5 bases from V and 3 bases from J, with 9 as the unmatched junction base count. Reading the germline V gene gives CDR1 SGHRS and CDR2 YFSETQ. This sample was included in a study of T cells after yellow fever vaccination (dated by TCRdb to about 2019). Turning to the overall study: Libraries from fractions with low cell numbers were prepared with the SMART-Seq v4 Ultra Low Input RNA kit. To follow T-cell clones before and after both primary and booster YFV17D yellow fever vaccination, bulk TCR alpha and beta repertoires underwent longitudinal sequencing. Two healthy male donors, one aged 18 to 29 and one aged 30 to 40 years, were included in the cohort. Blood was collected at multiple timepoints before and after primary and secondary immunization, and bulk PBMC replicates and cell subsets were isolated. Overall study outcomes, separate from this receptor: A small share of clonotypes was detected in both CD4 and CD8 compartments, with the overlap likely arising from convergent recombination. Computational filtering was needed because FACS-sorted repertoires could contain abundant contaminating clonotypes from the bulk population. The study included only a couple of donors, which limits how far the findings can be generalized. Most clones expanded after primary vaccination were re-detected after the booster (96% of CD4 and around 88% of CD8), suggesting broad memory maintenance. Compared with the primary T-cell response, the secondary T-cell response was weaker but faster, peaking on day 5 rather than day 15.

For sequencing, an Illumina NovaSeq 6000 was employed. TCR cDNA was synthesized by 5'RACE template switching, which introduced a universal primer site and unique molecular identifiers. Priming for cDNA synthesis came from both the TCR alpha and TCR beta constant segments. Two PCR steps were used to amplify libraries, with sample barcodes and sequencing adapters being added in the second step. Sequencing of libraries was done on Illumina HiSeq 2500 (2x100 bp) or NovaSeq (2x150 bp). In the paper's pipeline: Reads were demultiplexed and collapsed into UMI consensus sequences with MIGEC, and V(D)J alignment was performed with MiXCR. Vaccine-responding clonotypes were identified with edgeR using replicate PBMC samples, with FDR below 0.01 and a log2 fold change above 5 up to day 15 being required. Bulk clonotypes were assigned CD4 or CD8 identity according to which sequenced CD4 or CD8 repertoire held them at higher abundance. The public reads were quality trimmed at Q25 with fastp and then assembled into clones with MiXCR by TCRdb, keeping productive beta chains. CDR3 protein sequences are deduplicated, and each keeps its most common genes and DNA. The V and J calls and clone size are TCRdb's, not the authors'. The sample table shows more than 300,000 distinct CDR3 sequences, and about 10% are seen once. The ten most abundant clones make up approximately 3.3% of the sample.

The V gene is TRBV5-1 and the J gene is TRBJ2-5, and 8 junctional nucleotides match TRBD2. The sample was CD4+ T cells sorted from PBMCs, taken 45 days after the yellow fever booster vaccination. The receptor was isolated from a man between 18 and 29 years old who received the YFV17D yellow fever vaccine. The CDR3: CASSRPELAEETQYF. The nucleotides read TGCGCCAGCAGTCGTCCAGAACTAGCGGAAGAGACCCAGTACTTC.